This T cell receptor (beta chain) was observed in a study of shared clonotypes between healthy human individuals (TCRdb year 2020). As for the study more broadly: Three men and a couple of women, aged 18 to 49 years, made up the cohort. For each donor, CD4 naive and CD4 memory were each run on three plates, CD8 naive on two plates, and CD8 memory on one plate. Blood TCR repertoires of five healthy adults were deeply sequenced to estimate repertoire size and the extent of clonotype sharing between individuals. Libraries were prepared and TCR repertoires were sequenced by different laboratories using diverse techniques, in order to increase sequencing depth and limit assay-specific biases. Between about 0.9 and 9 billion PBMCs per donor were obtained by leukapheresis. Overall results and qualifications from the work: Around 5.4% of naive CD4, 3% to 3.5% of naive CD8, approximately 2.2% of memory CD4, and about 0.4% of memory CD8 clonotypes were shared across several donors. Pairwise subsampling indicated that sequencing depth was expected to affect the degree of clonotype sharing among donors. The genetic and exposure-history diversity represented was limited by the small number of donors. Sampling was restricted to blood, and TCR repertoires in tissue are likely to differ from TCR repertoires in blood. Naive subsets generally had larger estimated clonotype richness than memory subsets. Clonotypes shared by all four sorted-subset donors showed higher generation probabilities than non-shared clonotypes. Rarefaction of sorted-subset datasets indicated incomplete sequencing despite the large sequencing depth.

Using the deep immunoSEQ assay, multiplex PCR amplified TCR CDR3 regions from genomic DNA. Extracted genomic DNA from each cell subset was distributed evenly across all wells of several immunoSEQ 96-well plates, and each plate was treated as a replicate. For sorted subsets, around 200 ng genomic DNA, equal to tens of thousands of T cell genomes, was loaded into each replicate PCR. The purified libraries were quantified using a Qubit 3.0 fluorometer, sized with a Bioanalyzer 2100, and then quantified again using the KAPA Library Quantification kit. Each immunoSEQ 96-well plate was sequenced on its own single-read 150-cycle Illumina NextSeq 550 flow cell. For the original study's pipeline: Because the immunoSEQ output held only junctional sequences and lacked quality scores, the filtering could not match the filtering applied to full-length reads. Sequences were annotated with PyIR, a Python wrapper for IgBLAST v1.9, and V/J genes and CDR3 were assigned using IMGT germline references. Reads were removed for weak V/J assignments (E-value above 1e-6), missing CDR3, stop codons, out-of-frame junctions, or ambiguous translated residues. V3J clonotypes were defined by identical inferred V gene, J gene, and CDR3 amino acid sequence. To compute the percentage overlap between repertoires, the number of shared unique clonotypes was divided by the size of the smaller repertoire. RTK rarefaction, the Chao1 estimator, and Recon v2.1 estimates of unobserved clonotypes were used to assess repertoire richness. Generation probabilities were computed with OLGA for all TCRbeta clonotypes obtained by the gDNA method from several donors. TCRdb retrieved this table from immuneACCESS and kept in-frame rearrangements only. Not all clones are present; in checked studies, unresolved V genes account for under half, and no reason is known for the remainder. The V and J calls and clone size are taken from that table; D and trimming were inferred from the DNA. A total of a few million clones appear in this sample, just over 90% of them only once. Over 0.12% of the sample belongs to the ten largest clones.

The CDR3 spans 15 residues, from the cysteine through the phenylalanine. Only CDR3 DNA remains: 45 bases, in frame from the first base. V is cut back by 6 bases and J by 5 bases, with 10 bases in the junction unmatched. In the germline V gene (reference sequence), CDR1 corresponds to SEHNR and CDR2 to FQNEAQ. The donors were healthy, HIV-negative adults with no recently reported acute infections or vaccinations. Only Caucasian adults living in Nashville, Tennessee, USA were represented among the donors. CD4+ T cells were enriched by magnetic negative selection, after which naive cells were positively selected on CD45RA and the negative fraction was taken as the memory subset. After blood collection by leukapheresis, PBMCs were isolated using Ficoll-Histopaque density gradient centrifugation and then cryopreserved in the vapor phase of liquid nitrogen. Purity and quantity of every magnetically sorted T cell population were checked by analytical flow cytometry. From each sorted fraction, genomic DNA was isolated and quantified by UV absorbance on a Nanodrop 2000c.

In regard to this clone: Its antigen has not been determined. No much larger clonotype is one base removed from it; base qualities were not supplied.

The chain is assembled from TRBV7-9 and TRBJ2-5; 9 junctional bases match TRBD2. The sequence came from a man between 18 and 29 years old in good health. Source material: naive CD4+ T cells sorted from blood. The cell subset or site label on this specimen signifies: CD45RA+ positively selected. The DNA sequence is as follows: TGTGCCAGCAGGACCCTAGCGGGGAGGGGTGAGACCCAGTACTTC. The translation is CASRTLAGRGETQYF.